This T cell receptor beta chain was sequenced for a study of Graves' ophthalmopathy and Graves' hyperthyroidism. As the template, RNA transcripts were used to amplify TCR beta CDR3 regions. The workflow started with a first-round RT-PCR run with HTBI primers and then moved on to a second-round multiplex PCR. TCRdb itself ran the multiplex PCR reads through MiXCR, one entry per CDR3 protein. The sample holds roughly 420,000 distinct CDR3 sequences, about 21% seen once. CDR3 size: 12 residues. Looked up from germline, CDR1 is MDHEN and CDR2 is SYDVKM. Germline trimming cut 10 bases from V and 2 bases from J; bases unmatched to any gene: 3. On this clonotype: What it binds is unknown.

The study's findings and limits: Most expanded thyroid clonotypes above 0.001 frequency also appeared in blood.

The hyperthyroidism patients, aged 18 to 65, had been newly diagnosed, with under 2 months' duration. V is TRBV28 and J is TRBJ2-7; 9 bases fit TRBD1. The sequenced sample consisted of peripheral blood. The receptor comes from a young woman with stable Graves' hyperthyroidism. CDR3 loop: CATRQGAYEQYF. CDR3 DNA sequence: TGTGCCACCAGACAGGGGGCCTACGAGCAGTACTTC. Full variable domain (rest looked up from reference TRBV28 and TRBJ2-7): DVKVTQSSRYLVKRTGEKVFLECVQDMDHENMFWYRQDPGLGLRLIYFSYDVKMKEKGDIPEGYSVSREKKERFSLILESASTNQTSMYLCATRQGAYEQYFGPGTRLTVT.